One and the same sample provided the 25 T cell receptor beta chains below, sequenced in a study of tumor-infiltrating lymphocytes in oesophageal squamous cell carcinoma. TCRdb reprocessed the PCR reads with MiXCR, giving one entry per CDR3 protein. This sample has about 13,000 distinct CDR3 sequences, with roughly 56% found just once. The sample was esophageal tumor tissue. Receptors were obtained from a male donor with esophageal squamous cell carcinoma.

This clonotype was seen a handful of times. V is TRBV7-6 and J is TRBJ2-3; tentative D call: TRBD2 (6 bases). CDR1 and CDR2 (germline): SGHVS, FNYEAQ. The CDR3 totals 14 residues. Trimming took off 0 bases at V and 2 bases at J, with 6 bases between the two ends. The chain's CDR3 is CASSLAGLTDTQYF. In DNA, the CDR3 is TGTGCCAGCAGCTTAGCGGGACTCACAGATACGCAGTATTTT.

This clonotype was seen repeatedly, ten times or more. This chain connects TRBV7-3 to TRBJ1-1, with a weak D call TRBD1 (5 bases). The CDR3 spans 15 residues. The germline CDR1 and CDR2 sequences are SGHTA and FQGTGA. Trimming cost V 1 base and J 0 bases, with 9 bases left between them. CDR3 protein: CASSLSGGMNTEAFF. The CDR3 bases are TGTGCCAGCAGCTTAAGTGGGGGGATGAACACTGAAGCTTTCTTT.

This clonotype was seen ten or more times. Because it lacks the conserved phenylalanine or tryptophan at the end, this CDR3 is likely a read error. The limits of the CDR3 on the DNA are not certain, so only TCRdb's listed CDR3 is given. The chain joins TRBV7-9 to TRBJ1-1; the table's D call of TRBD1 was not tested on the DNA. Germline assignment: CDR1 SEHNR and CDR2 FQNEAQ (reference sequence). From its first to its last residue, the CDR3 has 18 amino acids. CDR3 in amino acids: CASSLIWARDVRPSTSAP.

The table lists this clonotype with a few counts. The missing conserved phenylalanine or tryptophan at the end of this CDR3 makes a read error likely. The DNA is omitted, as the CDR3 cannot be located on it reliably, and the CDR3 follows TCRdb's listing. The chain's CDR3 is CASSLGYEQYFGQ. The V call is TRBV14, the J call TRBJ1-1. Germline V gives CDR1 SGHDN, CDR2 FVKESK. Including both end residues, the CDR3 is 13 amino acids long.

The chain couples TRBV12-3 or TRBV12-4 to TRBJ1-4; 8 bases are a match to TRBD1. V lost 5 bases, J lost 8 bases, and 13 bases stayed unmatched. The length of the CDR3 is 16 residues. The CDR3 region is CASSPRTGQGSEKLFF. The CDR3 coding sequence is TGTGCCAGCAGTCCTCGAACTGGACAGGGATCCGAAAAACTGTTTTTT.

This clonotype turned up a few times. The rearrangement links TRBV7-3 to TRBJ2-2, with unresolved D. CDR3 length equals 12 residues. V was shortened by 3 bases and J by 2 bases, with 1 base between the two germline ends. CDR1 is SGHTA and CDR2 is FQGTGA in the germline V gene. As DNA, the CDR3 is TGTGCCAGCAGCTTCAACACCGGGGAGCTGTTTTTT. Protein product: CASSFNTGELFF. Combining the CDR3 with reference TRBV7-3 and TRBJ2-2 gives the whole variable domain GAGVSQTPSNKVTEKGKYVELRCDPISGHTALYWYRQSLGQGPEFLIYFQGTGAADDSGLPNDRFFAVRPEGSVSTLKIQRTERGDSAVYLCASSFNTGELFFGEGSRLTVL.

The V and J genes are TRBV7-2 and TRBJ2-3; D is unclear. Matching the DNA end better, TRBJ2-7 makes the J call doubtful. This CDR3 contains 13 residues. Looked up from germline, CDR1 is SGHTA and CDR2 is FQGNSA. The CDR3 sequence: CASRPPGVPEQYF. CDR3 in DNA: TGTGCCAGCAGGCCACCTGGAGTTCCCGAGCAGTACTTC.

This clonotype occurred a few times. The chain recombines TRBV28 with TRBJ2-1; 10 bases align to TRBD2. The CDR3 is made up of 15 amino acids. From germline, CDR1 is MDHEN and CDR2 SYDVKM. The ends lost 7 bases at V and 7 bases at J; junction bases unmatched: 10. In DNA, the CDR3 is TGTGCCAGCAAGATTAGCGGGGGGTCTCGGAATGAGCAGTTCTTC. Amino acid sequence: CASKISGGSRNEQFF. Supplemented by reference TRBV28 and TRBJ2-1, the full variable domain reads DVKVTQSSRYLVKRTGEKVFLECVQDMDHENMFWYRQDPGLGLRLIYFSYDVKMKEKGDIPEGYSVSREKKERFSLILESASTNQTSMYLCASKISGGSRNEQFFGPGTRLTVL.

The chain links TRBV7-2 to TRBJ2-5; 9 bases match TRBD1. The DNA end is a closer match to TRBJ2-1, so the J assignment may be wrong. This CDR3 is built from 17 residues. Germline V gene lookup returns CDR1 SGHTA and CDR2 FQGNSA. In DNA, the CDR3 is TGTGCCAGCAGCTTAGTGGTGGGACAGGGTCGGGACAATGAGCAGTTCTTC. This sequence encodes CASSLVVGQGRDNEQFF.

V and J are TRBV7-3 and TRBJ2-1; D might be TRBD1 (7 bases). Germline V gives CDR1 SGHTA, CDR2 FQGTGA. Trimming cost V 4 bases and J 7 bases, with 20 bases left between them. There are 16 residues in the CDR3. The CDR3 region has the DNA TGTGCCAGCAGCTCAGGGGGTGGGGGGCTGGGGAATGAGCAGTTCTTC. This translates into CASSSGGGGLGNEQFF.

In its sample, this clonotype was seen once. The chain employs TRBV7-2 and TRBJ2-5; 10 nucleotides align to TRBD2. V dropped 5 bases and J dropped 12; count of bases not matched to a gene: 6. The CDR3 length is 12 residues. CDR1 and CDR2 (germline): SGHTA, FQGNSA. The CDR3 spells CASSPTSGVEYF. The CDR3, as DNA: TGTGCCAGCAGCCCTACTAGCGGGGTGGAGTACTTC.

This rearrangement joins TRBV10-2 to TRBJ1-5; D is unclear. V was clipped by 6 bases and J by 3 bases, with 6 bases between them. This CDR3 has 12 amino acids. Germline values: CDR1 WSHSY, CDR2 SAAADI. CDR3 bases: TGCGCCAGCAGCCTGGACAATCAGCCCCAGCATTTT. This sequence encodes CASSLDNQPQHF.

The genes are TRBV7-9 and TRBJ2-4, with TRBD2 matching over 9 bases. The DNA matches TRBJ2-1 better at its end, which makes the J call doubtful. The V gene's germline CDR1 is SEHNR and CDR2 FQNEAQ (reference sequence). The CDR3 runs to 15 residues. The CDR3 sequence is CASSFGLAGRGEQFF. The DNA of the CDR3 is TGTGCCAGCAGCTTCGGTCTAGCGGGACGGGGTGAGCAGTTCTTC.

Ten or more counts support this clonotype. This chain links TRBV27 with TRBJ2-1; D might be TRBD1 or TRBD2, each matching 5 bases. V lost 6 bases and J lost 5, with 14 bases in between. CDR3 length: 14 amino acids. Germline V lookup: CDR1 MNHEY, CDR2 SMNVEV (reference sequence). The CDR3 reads CASSRRGADNEQFF. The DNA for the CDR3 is TGTGCCAGCAGCCGTAGGGGAGCTGACAATGAGCAGTTCTTC.

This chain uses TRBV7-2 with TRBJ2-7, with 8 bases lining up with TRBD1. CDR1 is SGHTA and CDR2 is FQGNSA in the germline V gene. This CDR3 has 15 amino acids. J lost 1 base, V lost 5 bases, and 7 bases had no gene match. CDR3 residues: CASSESGQASYEQYF. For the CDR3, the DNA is TGTGCCAGCAGCGAATCGGGACAGGCTTCCTACGAGCAGTACTTC.

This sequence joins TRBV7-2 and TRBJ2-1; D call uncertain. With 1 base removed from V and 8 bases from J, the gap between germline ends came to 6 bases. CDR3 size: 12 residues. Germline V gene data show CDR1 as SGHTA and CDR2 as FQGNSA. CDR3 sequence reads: CASSLVSDEQFF. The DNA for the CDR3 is TGTGCCAGCAGCTTAGTATCGGATGAGCAGTTCTTC.

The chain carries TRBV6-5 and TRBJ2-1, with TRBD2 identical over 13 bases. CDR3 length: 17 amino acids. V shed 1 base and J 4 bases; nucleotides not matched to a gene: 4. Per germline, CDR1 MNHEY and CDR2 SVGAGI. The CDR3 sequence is CASSYLGTSGMYNEQFF. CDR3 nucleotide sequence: TGTGCCAGCAGTTACTTAGGGACTAGCGGGATGTACAATGAGCAGTTCTTC.

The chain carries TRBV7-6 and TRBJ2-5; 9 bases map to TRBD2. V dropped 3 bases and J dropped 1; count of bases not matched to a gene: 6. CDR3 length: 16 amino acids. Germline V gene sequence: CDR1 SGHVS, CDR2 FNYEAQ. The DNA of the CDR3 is TGTGCCAGCAGCTTGCTAGCGGGGATCACCCAAGAGACCCAGTACTTC. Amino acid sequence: CASSLLAGITQETQYF. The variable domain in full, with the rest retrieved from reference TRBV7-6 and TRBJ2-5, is GAGVSQSPRYKVTKRGQDVALRCDPISGHVSLYWYRQALGQGPEFLTYFNYEAQQDKSGLPNDRFSAERPEGSISTLTIQRTEQRDSAMYRCASSLLAGITQETQYFGPGTRLLVL.

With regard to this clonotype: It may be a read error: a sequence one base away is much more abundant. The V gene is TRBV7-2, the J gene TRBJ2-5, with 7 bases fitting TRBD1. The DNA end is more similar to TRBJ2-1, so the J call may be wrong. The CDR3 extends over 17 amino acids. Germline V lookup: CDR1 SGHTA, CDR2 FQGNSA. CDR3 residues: CASSLPPGQLAKNIQFF. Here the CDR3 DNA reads TGTGCCAGCAGCTTGCCCCCGGGACAGTTGGCCAAAAACATTCAGTTCTTC.

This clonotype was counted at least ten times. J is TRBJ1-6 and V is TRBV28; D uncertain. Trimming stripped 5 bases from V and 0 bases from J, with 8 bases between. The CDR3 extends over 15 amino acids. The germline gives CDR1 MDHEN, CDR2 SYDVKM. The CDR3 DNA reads TGTGCCAGCAGTCACGTAAGCTCCTATAATTCACCCCTCCACTTT. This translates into CASSHVSSYNSPLHF.

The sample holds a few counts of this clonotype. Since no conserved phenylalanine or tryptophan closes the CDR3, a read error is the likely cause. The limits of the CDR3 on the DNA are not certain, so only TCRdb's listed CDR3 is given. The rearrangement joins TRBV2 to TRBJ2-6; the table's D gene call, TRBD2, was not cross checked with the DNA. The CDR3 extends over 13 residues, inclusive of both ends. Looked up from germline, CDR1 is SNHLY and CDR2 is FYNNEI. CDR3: CASSDPRGTSGVL.

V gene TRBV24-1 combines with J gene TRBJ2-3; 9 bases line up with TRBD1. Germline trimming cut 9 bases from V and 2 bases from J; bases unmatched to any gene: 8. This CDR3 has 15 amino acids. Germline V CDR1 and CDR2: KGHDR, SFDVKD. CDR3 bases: TGTGCCACCCGGACAGGGGAGCGCGACACAGATACGCAGTATTTT. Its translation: CATRTGERDTDTQYF.

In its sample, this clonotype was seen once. CDR3 DNA sequence: TGTGCCAGCAGCTTCCCCACCGCCTACGAGCAGTACTTC. Its protein is CASSFPTAYEQYF. The chain couples TRBV7-3 to TRBJ2-7; D unclear. There are 13 residues in the CDR3. The germline V gene has CDR1 SGHTA and CDR2 FQGTGA. V lost 3 bases and J lost 2, with 8 bases in between.

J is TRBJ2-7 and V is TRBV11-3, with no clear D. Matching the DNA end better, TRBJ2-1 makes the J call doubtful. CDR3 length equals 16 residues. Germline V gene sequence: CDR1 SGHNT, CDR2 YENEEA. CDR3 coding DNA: TGTGCCAGCAGCTTGCGCGTCGGGTTACGGCACAATGAGCAGTTCTTC. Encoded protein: CASSLRVGLRHNEQFF.

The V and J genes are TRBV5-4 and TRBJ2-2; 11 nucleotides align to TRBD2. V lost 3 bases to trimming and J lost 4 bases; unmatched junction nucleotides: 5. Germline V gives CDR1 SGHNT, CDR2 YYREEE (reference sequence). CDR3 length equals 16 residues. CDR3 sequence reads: CASSSTTSGGTGELFF. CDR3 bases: TGTGCCAGCAGCTCGACTACTAGCGGGGGCACCGGGGAGCTGTTTTTT.